This T cell receptor beta chain was recorded in a study of cytotoxic CD8 clonotypes in ibrutinib-treated CLL. Study-wide findings and caveats: Baseline clonality, above age-matched healthy donor levels, tracked circulating CD8+ T-cell counts. Sustained-remission and progressing patients had unequal sampling times.

As regards this clone: What it recognizes is unknown.

Germline lookup yields CDR1 DFQATT and CDR2 SNEGSKA (reference sequence). CDR3 length equals 10 residues. Sequencing used immunoSEQ multiplex PCR; TCRdb keeps in-frame clones, though not all of them. The table includes under 200,000 clones, around 80% detected once. V gene TRBV20-1 combines with J gene TRBJ2-3; TRBD2 matches 7 bases. This sample comprised PBMCs, obtained after 24 months of ibrutinib treatment. The TCR sequence derives from a human donor with chronic lymphocytic leukemia. CDR3 sequence reads: CRGRGDTQYF. The CDR3 DNA sequence: TGCAGGGGGAGGGGAGATACGCAGTATTTT.